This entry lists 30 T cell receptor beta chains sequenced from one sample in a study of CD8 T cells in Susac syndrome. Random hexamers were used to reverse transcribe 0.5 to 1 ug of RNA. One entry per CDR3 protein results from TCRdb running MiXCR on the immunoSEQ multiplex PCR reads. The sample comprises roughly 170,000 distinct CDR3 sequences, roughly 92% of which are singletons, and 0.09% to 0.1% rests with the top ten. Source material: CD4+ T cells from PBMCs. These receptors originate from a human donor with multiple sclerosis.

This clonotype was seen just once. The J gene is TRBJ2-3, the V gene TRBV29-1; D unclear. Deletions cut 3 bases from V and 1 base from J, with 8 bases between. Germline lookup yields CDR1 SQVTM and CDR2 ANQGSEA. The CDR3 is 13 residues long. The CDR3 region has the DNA TGCAGCGTTGACAGTACTGGCACAGATACGCAGTATTTT. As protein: CSVDSTGTDTQYF.

The CDR3 DNA reads TGCGCCAGCAGCCAAGGTAGCGGGAGGGCCTACAATGAGCAGTTCTTC. This codes for CASSQGSGRAYNEQFF. J is TRBJ2-1 and V is TRBV4-3, with TRBD2 matching 11 bases. The V gene's germline CDR1 is LGHNA and CDR2 YSLEER. This CDR3 region has 16 residues. The trim removed 1 base at V and 2 bases at J, leaving 1 base unmatched.

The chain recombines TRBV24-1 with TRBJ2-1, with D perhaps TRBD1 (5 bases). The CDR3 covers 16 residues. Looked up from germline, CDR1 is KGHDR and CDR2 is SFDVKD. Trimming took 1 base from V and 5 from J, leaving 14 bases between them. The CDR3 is CATSDFGDLRDNEQFF. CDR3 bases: TGTGCCACCAGTGATTTTGGCGACCTCAGGGACAATGAGCAGTTCTTC.

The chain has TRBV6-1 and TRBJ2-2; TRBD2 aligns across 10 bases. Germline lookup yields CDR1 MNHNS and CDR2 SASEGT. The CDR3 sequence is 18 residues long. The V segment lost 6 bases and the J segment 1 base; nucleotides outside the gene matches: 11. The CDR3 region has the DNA TGTGCCAGCAGCCAAGGGGCCTCTAGCGGGGGGAACACCGGGGAGCTGTTTTTT. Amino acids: CASSQGASSGGNTGELFF.

CDR3 nucleotide sequence: TGCGCCAGCAGCTTGGGCGACCGTAGCACAGATACGCAGTATTTT. Its translation is CASSLGDRSTDTQYF. This chain connects TRBV5-1 to TRBJ2-3; D not resolved. Germline V CDR1 and CDR2: SGHRS, YFSETQ. The CDR3 sequence is 15 residues long. V lost 0 bases to trimming and J lost 0 bases, with 8 bases between them.

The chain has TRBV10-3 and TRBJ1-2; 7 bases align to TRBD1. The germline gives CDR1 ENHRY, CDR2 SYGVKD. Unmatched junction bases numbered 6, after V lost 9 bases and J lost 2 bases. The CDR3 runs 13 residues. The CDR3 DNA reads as TGTGCCATATGGACAGGTTTCAACTATGGCTACACCTTC. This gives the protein CAIWTGFNYGYTF.

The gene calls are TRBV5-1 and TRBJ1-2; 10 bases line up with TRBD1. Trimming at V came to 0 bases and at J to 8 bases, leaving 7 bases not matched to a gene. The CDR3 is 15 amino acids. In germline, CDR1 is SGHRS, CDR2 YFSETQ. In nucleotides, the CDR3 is TGCGCCAGCAGCTTGGATGCGGGACAGGGGAACGGCTACACCTTC. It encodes CASSLDAGQGNGYTF.

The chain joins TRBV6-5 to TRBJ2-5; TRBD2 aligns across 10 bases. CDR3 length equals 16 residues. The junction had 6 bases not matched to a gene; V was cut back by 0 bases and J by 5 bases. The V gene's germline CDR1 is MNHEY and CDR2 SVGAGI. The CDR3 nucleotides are TGTGCCAGCAGTTACTCCGGGACTAGCGATGGGGAGACCCAGTACTTC. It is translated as CASSYSGTSDGETQYF.

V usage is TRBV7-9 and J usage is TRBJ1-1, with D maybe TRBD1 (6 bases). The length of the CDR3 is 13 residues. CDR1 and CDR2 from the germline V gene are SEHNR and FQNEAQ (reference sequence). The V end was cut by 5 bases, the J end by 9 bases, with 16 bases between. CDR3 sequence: CASSDSGTQKAFF. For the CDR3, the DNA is TGTGCCAGCAGCGATTCCGGGACACAAAAAGCTTTCTTT. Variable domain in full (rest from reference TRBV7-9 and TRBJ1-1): DTGVSQNPRHKITKRGQNVTFRCDPISEHNRLYWYRQTLGQGPEFLTYFQNEAQLEKSRLLSDRFSAERPKGSFSTLEIQRTEQGDSAMYLCASSDSGTQKAFFGQGTRLTVV.

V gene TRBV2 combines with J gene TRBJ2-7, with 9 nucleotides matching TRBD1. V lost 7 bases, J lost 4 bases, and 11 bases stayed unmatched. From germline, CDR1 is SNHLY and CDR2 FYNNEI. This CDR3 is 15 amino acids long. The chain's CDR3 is CASTPFGTGLYEQYF. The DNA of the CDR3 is TGTGCCAGCACTCCTTTCGGGACAGGGTTGTACGAGCAGTACTTC.

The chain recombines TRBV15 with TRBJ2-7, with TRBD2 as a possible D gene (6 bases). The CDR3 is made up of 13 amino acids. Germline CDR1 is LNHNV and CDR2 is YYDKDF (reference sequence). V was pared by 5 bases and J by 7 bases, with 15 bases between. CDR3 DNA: TGTGCCACCAGCCGCCGGGACTCCGGGGAGCAGTACTTC. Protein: CATSRRDSGEQYF.

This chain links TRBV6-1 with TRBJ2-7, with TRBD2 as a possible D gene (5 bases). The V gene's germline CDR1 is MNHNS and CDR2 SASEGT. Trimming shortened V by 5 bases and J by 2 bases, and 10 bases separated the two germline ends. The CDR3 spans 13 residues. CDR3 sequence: CASSIAGPYEQYF. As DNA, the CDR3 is TGTGCCAGCAGTATCGCGGGCCCCTACGAGCAGTACTTC.

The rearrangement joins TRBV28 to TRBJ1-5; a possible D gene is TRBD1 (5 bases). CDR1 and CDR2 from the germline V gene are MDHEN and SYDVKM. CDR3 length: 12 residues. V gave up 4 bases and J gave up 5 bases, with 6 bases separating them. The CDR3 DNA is TGTGCCAGCAGTTGGGGACATCAGCCCCAGCATTTT. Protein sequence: CASSWGHQPQHF.

The CDR3 coding sequence is TGTGCCAGCAGCTACGGGGTTGCAACTAATGAAAAACTGTTTTTT. It yields the protein CASSYGVATNEKLFF. The chain joins TRBV7-9 to TRBJ1-4; D unresolved. Germline V lookup: CDR1 SEHNR, CDR2 FQNEAQ (reference sequence). Trimming cost V 4 bases and J 0 bases, with 9 bases left between them. The CDR3 loop spans 15 amino acids.

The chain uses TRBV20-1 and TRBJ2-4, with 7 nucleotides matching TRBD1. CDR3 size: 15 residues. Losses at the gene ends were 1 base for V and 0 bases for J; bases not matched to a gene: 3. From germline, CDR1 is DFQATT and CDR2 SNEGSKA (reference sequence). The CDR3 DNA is TGCAGTGCTAGAGGGACAGGTCTAGCCAAAAACATTCAGTACTTC. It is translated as CSARGTGLAKNIQYF.

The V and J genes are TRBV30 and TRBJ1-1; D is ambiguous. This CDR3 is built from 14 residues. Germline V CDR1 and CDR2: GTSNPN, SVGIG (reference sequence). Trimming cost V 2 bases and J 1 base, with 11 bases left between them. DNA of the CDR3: TGTGCCTGGAGTTCGAAACACCCGAACACTGAAGCTTTCTTT. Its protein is CAWSSKHPNTEAFF.

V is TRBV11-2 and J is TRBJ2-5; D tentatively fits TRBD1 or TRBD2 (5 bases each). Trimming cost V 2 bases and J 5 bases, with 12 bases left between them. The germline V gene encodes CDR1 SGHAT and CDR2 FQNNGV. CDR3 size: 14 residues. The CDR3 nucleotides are TGTGCCAGCAGCTTACTTGGGACCTGGGAGACCCAGTACTTC. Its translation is CASSLLGTWETQYF.

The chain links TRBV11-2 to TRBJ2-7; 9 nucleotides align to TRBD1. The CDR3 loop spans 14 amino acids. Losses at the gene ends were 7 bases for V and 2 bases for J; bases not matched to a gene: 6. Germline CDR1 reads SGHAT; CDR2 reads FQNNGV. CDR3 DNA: TGTGCCAGCACCAACGGGGACAGGGCCTACGAGCAGTACTTC. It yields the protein CASTNGDRAYEQYF.

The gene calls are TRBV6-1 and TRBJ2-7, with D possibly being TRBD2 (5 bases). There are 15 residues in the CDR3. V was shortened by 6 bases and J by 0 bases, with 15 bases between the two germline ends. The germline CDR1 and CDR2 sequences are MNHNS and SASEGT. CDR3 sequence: CASSSEGFTSYEQYF. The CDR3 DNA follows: TGTGCCAGCAGCTCAGAGGGCTTCACCTCCTACGAGCAGTACTTC.

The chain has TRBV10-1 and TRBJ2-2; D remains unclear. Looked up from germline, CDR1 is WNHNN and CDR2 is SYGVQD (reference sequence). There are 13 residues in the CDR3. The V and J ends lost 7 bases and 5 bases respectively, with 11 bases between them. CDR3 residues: CASTPQLTGELFF. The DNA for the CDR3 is TGCGCCAGCACCCCACAGCTTACCGGGGAGCTGTTTTTT.

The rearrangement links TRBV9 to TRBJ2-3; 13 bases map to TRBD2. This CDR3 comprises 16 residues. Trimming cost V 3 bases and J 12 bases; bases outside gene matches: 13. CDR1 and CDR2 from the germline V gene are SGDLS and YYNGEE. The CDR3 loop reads CASSAAGTSGARAQYF. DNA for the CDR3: TGTGCCAGCAGCGCCGCCGGGACTAGCGGGGCCCGGGCCCAGTATTTT.

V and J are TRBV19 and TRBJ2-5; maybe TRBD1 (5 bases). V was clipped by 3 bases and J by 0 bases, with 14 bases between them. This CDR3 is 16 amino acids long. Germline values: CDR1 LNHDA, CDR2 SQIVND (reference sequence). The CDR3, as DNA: TGTGCCAGTAGTATGACCCCGGACAAGTACCAAGAGACCCAGTACTTC. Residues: CASSMTPDKYQETQYF.

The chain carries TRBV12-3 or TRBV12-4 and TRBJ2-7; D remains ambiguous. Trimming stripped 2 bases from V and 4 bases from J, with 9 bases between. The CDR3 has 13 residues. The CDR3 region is CASSLNGPYEQYF. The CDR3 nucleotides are TGTGCCAGCAGTTTAAACGGACCGTACGAGCAGTACTTC.

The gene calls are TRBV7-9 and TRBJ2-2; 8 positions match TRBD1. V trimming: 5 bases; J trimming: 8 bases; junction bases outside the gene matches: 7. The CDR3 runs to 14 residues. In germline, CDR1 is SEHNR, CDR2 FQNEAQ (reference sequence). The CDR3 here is CASSPGQGRGELFF. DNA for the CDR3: TGTGCCAGCAGCCCCGGACAGGGAAGAGGGGAGCTGTTTTTT.

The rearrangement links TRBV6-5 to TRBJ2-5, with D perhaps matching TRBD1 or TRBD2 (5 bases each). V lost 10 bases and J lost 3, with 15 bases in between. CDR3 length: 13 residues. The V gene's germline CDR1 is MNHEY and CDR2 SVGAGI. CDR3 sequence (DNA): TGTGCCACCAGGCCCGGGACCGAAGAGACCCAGTACTTC. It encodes CATRPGTEETQYF.

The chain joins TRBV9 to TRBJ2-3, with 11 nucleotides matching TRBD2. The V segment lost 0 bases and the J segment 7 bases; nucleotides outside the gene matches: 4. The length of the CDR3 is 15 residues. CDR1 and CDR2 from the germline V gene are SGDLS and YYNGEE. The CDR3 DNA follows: TGTGCCAGCAGCGTAGAGTGGACTAGCGGGTATACGCAGTATTTT. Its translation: CASSVEWTSGYTQYF.

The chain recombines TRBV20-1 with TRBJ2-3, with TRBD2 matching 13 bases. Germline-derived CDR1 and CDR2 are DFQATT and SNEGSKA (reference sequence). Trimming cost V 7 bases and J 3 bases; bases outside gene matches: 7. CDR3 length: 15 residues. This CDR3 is CSVTTSGRPTDTQYF. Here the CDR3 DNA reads TGCAGTGTAACGACTAGCGGGAGGCCTACAGATACGCAGTATTTT.

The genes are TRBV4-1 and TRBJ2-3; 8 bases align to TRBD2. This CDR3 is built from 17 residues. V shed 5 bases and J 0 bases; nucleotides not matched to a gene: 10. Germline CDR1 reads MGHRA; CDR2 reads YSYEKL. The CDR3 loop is CASSAHPAGASTDTQYF. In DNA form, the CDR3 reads TGCGCCAGCAGCGCCCACCCAGCGGGAGCTAGCACAGATACGCAGTATTTT.

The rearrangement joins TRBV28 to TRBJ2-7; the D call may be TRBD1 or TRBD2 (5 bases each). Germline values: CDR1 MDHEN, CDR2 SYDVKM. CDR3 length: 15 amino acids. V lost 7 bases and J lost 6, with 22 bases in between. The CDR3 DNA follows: TGTGCCAGCACCCCAGTTGGTCAGGGAGAGGTCGAGCAGTACTTC. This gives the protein CASTPVGQGEVEQYF.

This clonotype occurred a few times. The CDR3 protein is CASSPQGAETQYF. CDR3 nucleotide sequence: TGTGCCAGCAGTCCGCAGGGGGCCGAGACCCAGTACTTC. The J gene is TRBJ2-5, the V gene TRBV12-3 or TRBV12-4; TRBD1 agrees at 8 bases. This CDR3 comprises 13 residues. V gave up 5 bases and J gave up 5 bases; unmatched junction bases: 4.